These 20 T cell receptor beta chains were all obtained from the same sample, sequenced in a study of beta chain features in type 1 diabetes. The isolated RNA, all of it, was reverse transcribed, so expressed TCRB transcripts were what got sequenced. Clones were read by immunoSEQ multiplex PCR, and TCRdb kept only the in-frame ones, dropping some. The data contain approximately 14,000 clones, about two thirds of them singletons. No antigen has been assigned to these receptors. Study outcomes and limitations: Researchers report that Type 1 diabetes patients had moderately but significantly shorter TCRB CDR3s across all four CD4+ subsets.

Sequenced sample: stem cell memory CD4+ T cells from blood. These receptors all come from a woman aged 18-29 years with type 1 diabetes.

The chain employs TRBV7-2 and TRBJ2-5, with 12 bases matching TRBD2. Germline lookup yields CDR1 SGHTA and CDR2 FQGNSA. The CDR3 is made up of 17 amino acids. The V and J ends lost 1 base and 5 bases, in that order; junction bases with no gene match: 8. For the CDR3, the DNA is TGTGCCAGCAGCTTAGGAAGGTCTAGCGGGAGGGGGGAGACCCAGTACTTC. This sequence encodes CASSLGRSSGRGETQYF.

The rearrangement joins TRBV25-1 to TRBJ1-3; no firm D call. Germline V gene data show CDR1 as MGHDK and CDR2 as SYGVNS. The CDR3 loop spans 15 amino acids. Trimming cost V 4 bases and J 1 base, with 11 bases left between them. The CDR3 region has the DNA TGTGCCAGCAGTGCCCGCGGTGGATCTGGAAACACCATATATTTT. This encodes CASSARGGSGNTIYF.

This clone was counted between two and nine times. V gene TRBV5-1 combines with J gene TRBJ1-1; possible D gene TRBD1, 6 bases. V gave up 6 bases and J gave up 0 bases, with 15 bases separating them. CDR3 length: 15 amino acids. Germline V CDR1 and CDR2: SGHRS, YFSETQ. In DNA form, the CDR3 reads TGCGCCAGCAACAAGGGGGAAGTTGTGAACACTGAAGCTTTCTTT. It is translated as CASNKGEVVNTEAFF.

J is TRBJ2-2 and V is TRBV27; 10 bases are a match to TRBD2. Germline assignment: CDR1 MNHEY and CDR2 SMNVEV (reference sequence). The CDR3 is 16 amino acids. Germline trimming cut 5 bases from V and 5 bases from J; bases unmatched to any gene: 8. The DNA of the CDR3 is TGTGCCAGCAGTCCATGGACTAGCGGAGTAACCGGGGAGCTGTTTTTT. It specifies CASSPWTSGVTGELFF.

The CDR3 DNA reads TGCAGCGTAAGTTCAGGGGAAGCTGGGGCCAACGTCCTGACTTTC. Translating gives CSVSSGEAGANVLTF. The chain employs TRBV29-1 and TRBJ2-6, with D perhaps matching TRBD1 (6 bases). Germline-derived CDR1 and CDR2 are SQVTM and ANQGSEA. This CDR3 comprises 15 residues. Trimming pared 6 bases from V and 2 bases from J, leaving 14 bases between.

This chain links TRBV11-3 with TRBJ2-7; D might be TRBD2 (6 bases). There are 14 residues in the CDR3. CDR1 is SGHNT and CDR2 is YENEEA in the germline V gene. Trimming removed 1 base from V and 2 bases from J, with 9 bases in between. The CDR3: CASSLGDSAYEQYF. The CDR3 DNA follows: TGTGCCAGCAGCTTAGGGGACTCAGCCTACGAGCAGTACTTC.

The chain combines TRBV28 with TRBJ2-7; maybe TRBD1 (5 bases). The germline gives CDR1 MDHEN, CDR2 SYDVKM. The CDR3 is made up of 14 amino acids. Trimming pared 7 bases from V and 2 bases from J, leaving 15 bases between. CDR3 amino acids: CASTPASRAYEQYF. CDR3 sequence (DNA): TGTGCCAGCACCCCAGCGAGCAGGGCCTACGAGCAGTACTTC.

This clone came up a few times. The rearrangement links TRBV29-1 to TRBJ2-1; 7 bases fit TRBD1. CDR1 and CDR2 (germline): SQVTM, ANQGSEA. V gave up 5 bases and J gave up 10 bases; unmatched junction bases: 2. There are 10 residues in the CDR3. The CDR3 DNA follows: TGCAGCGTTTTAGGGGGCGAGCAGTTCTTC. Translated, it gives CSVLGGEQFF.

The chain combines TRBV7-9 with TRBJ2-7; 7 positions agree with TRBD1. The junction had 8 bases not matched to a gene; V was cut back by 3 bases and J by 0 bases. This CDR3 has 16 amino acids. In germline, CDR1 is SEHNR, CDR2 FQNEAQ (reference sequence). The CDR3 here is CASSFRTRTGSYEQYF. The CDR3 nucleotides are TGTGCCAGCAGCTTTCGCACCCGGACAGGCTCCTACGAGCAGTACTTC.

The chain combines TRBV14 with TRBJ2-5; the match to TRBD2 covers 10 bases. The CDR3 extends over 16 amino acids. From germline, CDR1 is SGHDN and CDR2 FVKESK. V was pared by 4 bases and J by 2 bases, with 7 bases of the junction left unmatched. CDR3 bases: TGTGCCAGCAGCCCCCTAGCGGGGGATCAACAAGAGACCCAGTACTTC. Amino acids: CASSPLAGDQQETQYF.

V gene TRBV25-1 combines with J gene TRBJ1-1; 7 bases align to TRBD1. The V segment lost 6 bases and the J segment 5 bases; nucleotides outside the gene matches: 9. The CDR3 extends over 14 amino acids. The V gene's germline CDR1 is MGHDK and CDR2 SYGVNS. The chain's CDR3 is CASRQTGERTEAFF. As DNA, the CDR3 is TGTGCCAGCAGACAAACAGGGGAAAGGACTGAAGCTTTCTTT.

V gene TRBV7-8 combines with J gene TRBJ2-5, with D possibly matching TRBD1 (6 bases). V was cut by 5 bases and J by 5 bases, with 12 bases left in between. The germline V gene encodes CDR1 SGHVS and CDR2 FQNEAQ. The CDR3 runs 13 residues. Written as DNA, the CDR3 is TGTGCCAGCAGCCTGACAGGAAGTGAGACCCAGTACTTC. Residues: CASSLTGSETQYF.

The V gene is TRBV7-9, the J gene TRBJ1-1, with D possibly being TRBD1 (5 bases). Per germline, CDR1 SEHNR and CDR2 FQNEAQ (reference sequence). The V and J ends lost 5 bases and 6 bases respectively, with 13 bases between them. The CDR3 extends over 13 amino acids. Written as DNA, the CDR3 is TGTGCCAGCAGCCCAGCGGGGCCGGCTGAAGCTTTCTTT. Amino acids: CASSPAGPAEAFF.

CDR3 region: CASSSGLAGGLGDTQYF. The CDR3 nucleotides are TGTGCCAGCAGCTCGGGACTAGCGGGAGGGTTGGGGGATACGCAGTATTTT. The chain combines TRBV5-4 with TRBJ2-3; TRBD2 agrees at 16 bases. After removal of 3 bases from V and 6 bases from J, the junction contained 7 bases not matched to a gene. The CDR3 runs 17 residues. The germline gives CDR1 SGHNT, CDR2 YYREEE (reference sequence).

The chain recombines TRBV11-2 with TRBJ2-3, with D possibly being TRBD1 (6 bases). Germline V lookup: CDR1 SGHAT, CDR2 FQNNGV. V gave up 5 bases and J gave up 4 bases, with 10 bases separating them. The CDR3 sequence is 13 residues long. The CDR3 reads CASSLRGADTQYF. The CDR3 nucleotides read TGTGCCAGCAGCCTCAGGGGCGCAGATACGCAGTATTTT.

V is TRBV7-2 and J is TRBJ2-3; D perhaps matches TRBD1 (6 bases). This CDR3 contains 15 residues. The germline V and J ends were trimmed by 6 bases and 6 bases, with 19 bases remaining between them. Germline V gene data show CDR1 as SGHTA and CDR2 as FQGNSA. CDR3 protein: CASSSGRGGVDTQYF. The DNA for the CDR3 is TGTGCCAGCAGTTCGGGCAGGGGTGGGGTGGATACGCAGTATTTT.

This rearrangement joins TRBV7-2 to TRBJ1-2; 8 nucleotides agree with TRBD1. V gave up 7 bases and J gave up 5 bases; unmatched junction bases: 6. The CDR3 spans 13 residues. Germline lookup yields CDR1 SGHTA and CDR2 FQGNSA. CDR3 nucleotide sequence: TGTGCCAGCAAGCGGACAGGGATTTATGGCTACACCTTC. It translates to CASKRTGIYGYTF.

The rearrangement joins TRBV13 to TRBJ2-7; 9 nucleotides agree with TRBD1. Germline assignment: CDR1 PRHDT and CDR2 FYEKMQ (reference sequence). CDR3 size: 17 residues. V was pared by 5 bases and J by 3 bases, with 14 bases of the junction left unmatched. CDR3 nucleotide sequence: TGTGCCAGCAGCCGAGGCCCCACCAGGACAGGGGACTACGAGCAGTACTTC. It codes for CASSRGPTRTGDYEQYF.

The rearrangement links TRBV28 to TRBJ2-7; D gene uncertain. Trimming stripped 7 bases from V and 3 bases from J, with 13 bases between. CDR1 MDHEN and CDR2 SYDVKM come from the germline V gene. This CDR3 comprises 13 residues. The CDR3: CASNGSPLYEQYF. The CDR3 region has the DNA TGTGCCAGCAACGGGTCCCCTCTCTACGAGCAGTACTTC.

CDR3 in DNA: TGTGCCAGCAGTTTATTGAACGGGGGGGCGGATGGCTACACCTTC. Translating it yields CASSLLNGGADGYTF. The chain employs TRBV27 and TRBJ1-2, with D maybe TRBD1 (6 bases). CDR3 length: 15 residues. Germline CDR1 and CDR2: MNHEY and SMNVEV (reference sequence). Between the trimmed V and J ends, which lost 1 base and 6 bases, there was a span of 15 bases.